One and the same sample provided the 18 T cell receptor beta chains below, sequenced in a study of CD8 T cells in ankylosing spondylitis. Whole-study results and caveats: It appeared that ankylosing spondylitis blood was characterized by a TCR beta motif of several highly homologous variants.

Using its own MiXCR run on the 5' RACE reads, TCRdb lists one record per CDR3 protein. The top ten hold roughly 14% of the sample, which has roughly 300,000 distinct CDR3 sequences, 7.5% to 9% seen once. These receptors have no known antigen. The sample consisted of blood, either unsorted or a sorted T cell fraction (not recorded which). The origin of the receptors is a male donor with ankylosing spondylitis.

In this sample, this clonotype turned up a few times. The V gene is TRBV29-1, the J gene TRBJ2-7, with 11 bases fitting TRBD1. V lost 7 bases to trimming and J lost 6 bases; unmatched junction nucleotides: 8. The CDR3 length is 13 residues. Germline CDR1 is SQVTM and CDR2 is ANQGSEA. The CDR3 DNA follows: TGCAGCGCCCGGGACAGGGGGTTTGGCGAGCAGTACTTC. Amino acid sequence: CSARDRGFGEQYF.

This clonotype has a count of ten or more. The chain links TRBV7-3 to TRBJ2-3, with TRBD2 matching 10 bases. CDR1 and CDR2 from the germline V gene are SGHTA and FQGTGA. This CDR3 contains 19 residues. V lost 1 base, J lost 6 bases, and 16 bases stayed unmatched. The CDR3 DNA reads as TGTGCCAGCAGCTTAATCGGGCTAGCGGGAGACGATTGGGGGGATACGCAGTATTTT. It yields the protein CASSLIGLAGDDWGDTQYF.

This clonotype came up many times. V and J are TRBV6-1 and TRBJ2-1, with D tentatively TRBD1 (6 bases). Trimming left V 8 bases short and J 3 bases short, with 14 bases between. This CDR3 region has 14 residues. Germline loops: CDR1 MNHNS, CDR2 SASEGT. The CDR3, as DNA: TGTGCCAGCGGCGAGACACAGGGCTACAATGAGCAGTTCTTC. Protein sequence: CASGETQGYNEQFF.

The J gene is TRBJ2-7, the V gene TRBV18; 9 nucleotides match TRBD1. The V and J ends lost 5 bases and 4 bases, in that order; junction bases with no gene match: 9. Germline V gives CDR1 KGHSH, CDR2 LQKENI. This CDR3 region has 15 residues. The CDR3 DNA is TGTGCCAGCTCAGGGGGACAGGGCTTGGTTTACGAGCAGTACTTC. This encodes CASSGGQGLVYEQYF.

This clonotype was seen many times. The chain uses TRBV4-2 and TRBJ2-7; TRBD1 matches 9 bases. The length of the CDR3 is 15 residues. V dropped 0 bases and J dropped 3; count of bases not matched to a gene: 3. Germline-derived CDR1 and CDR2 are LGHNA and YNFKEQ. The CDR3 loop reads CASSQDGTGNYEQYF. CDR3 DNA: TGTGCCAGCAGCCAAGACGGGACAGGGAACTACGAGCAGTACTTC.

In this sample, this clonotype turned up many times. V usage is TRBV7-2 and J usage is TRBJ2-2; D not certain. CDR1 is SGHTA, CDR2 FQGNSA, per germline. V lost 5 bases and J 7 bases, leaving 11 bases between the germline ends. CDR3 size: 13 residues. CDR3 amino acids: CASSPGRVGELFF. For the CDR3, the DNA is TGTGCCAGCAGCCCCGGACGGGTCGGGGAGCTGTTTTTT.

There are a few counts of this clonotype. The rearrangement joins TRBV7-2 to TRBJ2-6; D uncertain. Germline-derived CDR1 and CDR2 are SGHTA and FQGNSA. V lost 1 base to trimming and J lost 0 bases, with 7 bases between them. The CDR3 contains 16 residues. This chain's CDR3 is CASSLGVSSGANVLTF. In DNA, the CDR3 is TGTGCCAGCAGCTTAGGTGTCAGCTCTGGGGCCAACGTCCTGACTTTC.

The rearrangement joins TRBV4-3 to TRBJ2-2, with D hard to call. The CDR3 totals 16 residues. Germline V gene sequence: CDR1 LGHNA, CDR2 YSLEER. Trimming took 0 bases from V and 5 from J, leaving 13 bases between them. CDR3 protein: CASSQDMAGRTGELFF. DNA of the CDR3: TGCGCCAGCAGCCAAGACATGGCAGGTCGGACCGGGGAGCTGTTTTTT.

The chain recombines TRBV9 with TRBJ2-3; possible D gene TRBD2, 6 bases. Germline V gene sequence: CDR1 SGDLS, CDR2 YYNGEE. This CDR3 has 12 amino acids. The V gene lost 6 bases and the J gene lost 5 bases, with 10 bases spanning the gap. CDR3 loop: CASNRGKDTQYF. The CDR3 coding sequence is TGTGCCAGCAACCGGGGGAAAGATACGCAGTATTTT.

The chain uses TRBV29-1 and TRBJ2-5, with 7 bases fitting TRBD2. J gave up 4 bases and V 2 bases, and 4 bases lay outside the gene matches. The length of the CDR3 is 13 residues. The germline CDR1 and CDR2 sequences are SQVTM and ANQGSEA. CDR3 sequence: CSVELAALETQYF. In DNA form, the CDR3 reads TGCAGCGTTGAACTAGCGGCCCTAGAGACCCAGTACTTC.

Only a few counts were recorded for this clonotype. The CDR3 here is CASSLRTSGRGDEQYF. The CDR3 bases are TGTGCCAGCAGCTTACGGACTAGCGGGAGGGGTGACGAGCAGTACTTC. This chain uses TRBV7-3 with TRBJ2-7, with 15 positions matching TRBD2. The V gene end was trimmed by 2 bases and the J gene end by 5 bases; junction bases not matched to a gene: 4. The CDR3 loop spans 16 amino acids. Germline values: CDR1 SGHTA, CDR2 FQGTGA.

This clonotype was recorded at least ten times. The chain couples TRBV15 to TRBJ1-5; D may be TRBD1 (5 bases). The CDR3 sequence is 20 residues long. Germline V CDR1 and CDR2: LNHNV, YYDKDF (reference sequence). Trimming stripped 4 bases from V and 1 base from J, with 26 bases between. The CDR3 DNA follows: TGTGCCACCAGCACCTTACTCAGCGGGCGTGGGGGGGGGAGCAATCAGCCCCAGCATTTT. Translated: CATSTLLSGRGGGSNQPQHF.

This clonotype was seen only a few times. V is TRBV2 and J is TRBJ2-2; D is perhaps TRBD1 (6 bases). The CDR3 contains 14 residues. CDR1 is SNHLY, CDR2 FYNNEI, per germline. Trimming left V 7 bases short and J 5 bases short, with 14 bases between. DNA for the CDR3: TGTGCCAGCACCGGGACACGAACTACCGGGGAGCTGTTTTTT. Its protein product is CASTGTRTTGELFF.

This clonotype was found a few times. CDR3 in DNA: TGTGCCAGCAGCTCCGGGACGGGGGCGACAGGGACCAAAAACATTCAGTACTTC. Protein sequence: CASSSGTGATGTKNIQYF. This chain links TRBV11-1 with TRBJ2-4; perhaps TRBD1 as D (7 bases). This CDR3 is built from 18 residues. The germline V gene has CDR1 SGHAT and CDR2 FQDESV (reference sequence). The V end was cut by 4 bases, the J end by 2 bases, with 21 bases between.

The CDR3 loop is CASSKQPGQNTDTQYF. CDR3 sequence (DNA): TGTGCCAGCAGCAAACAGCCGGGACAGAACACAGATACGCAGTATTTT. The chain couples TRBV7-3 to TRBJ2-3, with 7 bases that match TRBD1. The germline V gene has CDR1 SGHTA and CDR2 FQGTGA. The CDR3 spans 16 residues. J gave up 2 bases and V 5 bases, and 10 bases lay outside the gene matches.

The chain employs TRBV11-3 and TRBJ2-5, with 9 nucleotides matching TRBD2. Germline CDR1 reads SGHNT; CDR2 reads YENEEA. The CDR3 is 15 amino acids. V dropped 8 bases and J dropped 0; count of bases not matched to a gene: 7. Here the CDR3 DNA reads TGTGCCAGCGGGCGAAGACTAGCGGACCAAGAGACCCAGTACTTC. It yields the protein CASGRRLADQETQYF.

The rearrangement links TRBV6-5 to TRBJ2-1; D call uncertain. The germline V gene has CDR1 MNHEY and CDR2 SVGAGI. The CDR3 covers 14 residues. The ends were cut back, 0 bases at V and 4 bases at J, with 7 bases in the middle. The CDR3 DNA follows: TGTGCCAGCAGTTACTCGATCTGGTACAATGAGCAGTTCTTC. Its translation is CASSYSIWYNEQFF.

The chain carries TRBV5-1 and TRBJ2-1; 8 nucleotides align to TRBD1. Germline CDR1 and CDR2: SGHRS and YFSETQ. CDR3 size: 15 residues. Trimming took 0 bases from V and 8 from J; bases not matched to a gene: 7. CDR3 residues: CASSLETGGDDEQFF. CDR3 in DNA: TGCGCCAGCAGCTTGGAAACAGGGGGTGACGATGAGCAGTTCTTC.